This entry describes one TCR beta chain. Its antigen is not yet known. Base qualities were left out, and no much larger clone turns up one base away. What this sample's time point label stands for: blood from clinic visit 5 months post-surgery; TSC patient then seizure free. The surgery cases with the highest brain T cell transcript signatures were chosen for TCR beta chain sequencing of brain tissue, and also of blood when blood was available. Before surgery, patients had received at least one anti-epileptic drug. TCR-sequenced patients were children with drug-resistant epilepsy due to tuberous sclerosis complex, focal cortical dysplasia, Rasmussen encephalitis or hemimegalencephaly. Bulk genomic DNA was extracted from unsorted brain tissue and whole blood with the Monarch genomic DNA purification kit. V is clipped by 5 bases and J by 4 bases, and the sequence between their germline boundaries is 8 bases long. Spanning cysteine to phenylalanine, the CDR3 consists of 13 amino acids. Only the CDR3 region is kept as DNA, spanning 39 bases read in frame from base 1. The germline V gene supplies CDR1 SGHNT and CDR2 YENEEA.

This sample was taken from a study of brain T cells in children with intractable seizures (dated by TCRdb to the early 2020s). Looking at the study overall: As a first screen for immune gene transcripts, resected brain tissue from about 53 pediatric epilepsy surgery cases was run on a NanoString immunology panel. Among the approximately twelve selected surgery cases, eight also had pre-surgery blood sequenced, leaving four with brain tissue only. General study outcomes and caveats: The patients' HCMV serostatus was not known, and viral specificity was inferred solely from CDR3 sequence similarity. Because pre- and post-surgery blood were sequenced to different depths, clones absent from the pre-surgery sample may reflect undersampling.

TCR beta chain sequences were generated from genomic DNA using the immunoSEQ assay. Regarding the original processing steps: Any CDR3 sequence that did not begin with the conserved framework cysteine at position 104 was removed by hand. Clonality was calculated as one minus the normalized Shannon's Diversity Index, with values ranging from 0 (maximal diversity) to 1 (oligoclonal). To check whether a given CDR3 had different frequencies in two samples, for example brain versus blood, chi-squared comparison-of-proportions tests were used. Public clonotypes were found by searching immuneACCESS, and the VDJdb browser was used to assess similarity to known antiviral clonotypes. This is the immuneACCESS table as TCRdb keeps it, with only in-frame sequences that have V and J called. A part of the clones is gone; compared with another copy, unresolved V genes explain less than half, and the rest is unexplained. V and J calls and clone size follow that table, whereas D and trimming were derived from the DNA. This sample is represented by around 340,000 clones; nearly 95% of them were singletons. The top ten hold 5.7% of the sample.

The TCR sequence derives from a boy in the first two years of life with tuberous sclerosis and intractable seizures. Recombination connected TRBV11-3 to TRBJ2-2, with the D gene not clear enough to name. The sequencing used peripheral blood, collected 4 to 5 months after surgery. The CDR3 in this case is CASSTVATGELFF. The nucleotides are TGTGCCAGCAGCACTGTAGCCACCGGGGAGCTGTTTTTT.